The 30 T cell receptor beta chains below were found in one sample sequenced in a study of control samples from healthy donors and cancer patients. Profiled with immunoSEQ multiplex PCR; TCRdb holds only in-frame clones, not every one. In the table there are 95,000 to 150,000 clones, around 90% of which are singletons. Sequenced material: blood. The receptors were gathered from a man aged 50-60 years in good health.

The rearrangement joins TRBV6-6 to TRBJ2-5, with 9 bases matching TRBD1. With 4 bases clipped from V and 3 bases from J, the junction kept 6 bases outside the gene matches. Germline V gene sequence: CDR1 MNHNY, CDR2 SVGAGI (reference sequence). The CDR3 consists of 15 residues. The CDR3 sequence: CASSFYRGREETQYF. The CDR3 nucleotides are TGTGCCAGCAGTTTCTACAGGGGGCGGGAAGAGACCCAGTACTTC.

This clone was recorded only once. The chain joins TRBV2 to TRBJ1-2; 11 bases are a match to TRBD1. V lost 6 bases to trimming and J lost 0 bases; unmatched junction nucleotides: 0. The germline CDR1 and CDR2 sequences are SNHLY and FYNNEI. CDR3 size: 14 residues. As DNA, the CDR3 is TGTGCCAGCAGGGGACAGGGGGCTAACTATGGCTACACCTTC. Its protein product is CASRGQGANYGYTF.

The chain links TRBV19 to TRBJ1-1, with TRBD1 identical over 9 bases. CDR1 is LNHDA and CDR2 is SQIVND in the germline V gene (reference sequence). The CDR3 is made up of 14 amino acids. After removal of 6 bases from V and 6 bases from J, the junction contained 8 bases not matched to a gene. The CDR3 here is CASRGTGYRPEAFF. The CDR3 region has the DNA TGTGCCAGTAGGGGGACAGGGTATAGACCTGAAGCTTTCTTT.

The CDR3 here is CATHLDRAGNTIYF. CDR3 in DNA: TGTGCCACCCACTTGGACAGGGCTGGAAACACCATATATTTT. The chain joins TRBV2 to TRBJ1-3; 8 bases match TRBD1. V was pared by 10 bases and J by 2 bases, with 7 bases of the junction left unmatched. Per the germline V gene, CDR1 is SNHLY and CDR2 is FYNNEI. This CDR3 has 14 amino acids. The complete variable domain, with remaining parts taken from reference TRBV2 and TRBJ1-3, reads EPEVTQTPSHQVTQMGQEVILRCVPISNHLYFYWYRQILGQKVEFLVSFYNNEISEKSEIFDDQFSVERPDGSNFTLKIRSTKLEDSAMYFCATHLDRAGNTIYFGEGSWLTVV.

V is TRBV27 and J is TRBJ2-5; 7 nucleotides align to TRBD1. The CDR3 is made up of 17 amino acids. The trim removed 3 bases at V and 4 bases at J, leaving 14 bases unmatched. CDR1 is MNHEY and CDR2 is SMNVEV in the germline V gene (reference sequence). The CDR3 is CASSFGFARGRRETQYF. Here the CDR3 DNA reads TGTGCCAGCAGTTTTGGGTTCGCGAGGGGGCGTAGAGAGACCCAGTACTTC.

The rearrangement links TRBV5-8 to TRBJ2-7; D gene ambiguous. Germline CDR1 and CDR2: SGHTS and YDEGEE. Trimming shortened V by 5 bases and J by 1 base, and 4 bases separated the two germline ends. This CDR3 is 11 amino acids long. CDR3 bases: TGTGCCAGCAGTTCGTCCTACGAGCAGTACTTC. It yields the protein CASSSSYEQYF.

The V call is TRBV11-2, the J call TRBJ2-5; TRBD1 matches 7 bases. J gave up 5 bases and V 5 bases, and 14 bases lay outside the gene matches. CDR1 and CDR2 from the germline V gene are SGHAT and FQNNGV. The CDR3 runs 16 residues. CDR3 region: CASSPPRGPRTETQYF. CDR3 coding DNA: TGTGCCAGCAGCCCACCGAGGGGGCCAAGGACGGAGACCCAGTACTTC.

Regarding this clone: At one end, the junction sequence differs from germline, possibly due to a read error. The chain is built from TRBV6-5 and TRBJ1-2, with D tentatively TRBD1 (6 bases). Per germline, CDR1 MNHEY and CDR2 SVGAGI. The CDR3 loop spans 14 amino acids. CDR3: CASIPTGGLYDYTF. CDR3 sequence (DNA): TGTGCCAGCATCCCGACAGGAGGGCTCTATGACTACACCTTC.

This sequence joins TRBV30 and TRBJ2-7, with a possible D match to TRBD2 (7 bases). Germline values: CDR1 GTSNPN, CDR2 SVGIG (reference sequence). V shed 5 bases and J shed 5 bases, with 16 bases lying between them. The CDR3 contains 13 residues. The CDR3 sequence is CAWGRGTPHEQYF. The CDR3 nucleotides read TGTGCCTGGGGGAGGGGGACCCCTCACGAGCAGTACTTC.

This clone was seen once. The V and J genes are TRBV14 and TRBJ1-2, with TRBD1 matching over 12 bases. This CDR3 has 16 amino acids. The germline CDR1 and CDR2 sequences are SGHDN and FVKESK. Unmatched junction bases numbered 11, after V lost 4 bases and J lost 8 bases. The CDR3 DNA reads TGTGCCAGCAGCCCCATAGCGGGACAGGGGGCGAGAGGCTACACCTTC. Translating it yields CASSPIAGQGARGYTF.

This CDR3 is CASSEATYTEAFF. DNA of the CDR3: TGTGCCAGCAGTGAGGCCACATACACTGAAGCTTTCTTT. The chain couples TRBV2 to TRBJ1-1; D remains unclear. Trimming stripped 3 bases from V and 3 bases from J, with 8 bases between. This CDR3 is 13 amino acids long. From germline, CDR1 is SNHLY and CDR2 FYNNEI.

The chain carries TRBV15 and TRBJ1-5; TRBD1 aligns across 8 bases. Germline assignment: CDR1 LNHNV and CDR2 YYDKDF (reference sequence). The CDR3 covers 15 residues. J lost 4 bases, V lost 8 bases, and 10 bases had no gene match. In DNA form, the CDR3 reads TGTGCCACCGGTCCCGGGACAGGACTTAATCAGCCCCAGCATTTT. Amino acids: CATGPGTGLNQPQHF. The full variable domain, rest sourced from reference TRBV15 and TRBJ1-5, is DAMVIQNPRYQVTQFGKPVTLSCSQTLNHNVMYWYQQKSSQAPKLLFHYYDKDFNNEADTPDNFQSRRPNTSFCFLDIRSPGLGDTAMYLCATGPGTGLNQPQHFGDGTRLSIL.

The CDR3 loop reads CASSLGQGKTEAFF. The CDR3 region has the DNA TGCGCCAGCAGCTTGGGGCAGGGTAAGACTGAAGCTTTCTTT. The chain is built from TRBV5-1 and TRBJ1-1; maybe TRBD1 (5 bases). Trimming cost V 0 bases and J 5 bases, with 11 bases left between them. The CDR3 has 14 amino acids. The germline CDR1 and CDR2 sequences are SGHRS and YFSETQ.

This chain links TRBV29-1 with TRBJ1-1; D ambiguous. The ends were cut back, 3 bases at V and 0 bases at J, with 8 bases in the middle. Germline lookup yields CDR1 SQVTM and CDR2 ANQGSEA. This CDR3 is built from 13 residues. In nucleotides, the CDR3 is TGCAGCGTTGAGAAAGGAATGAACACTGAAGCTTTCTTT. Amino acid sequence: CSVEKGMNTEAFF.

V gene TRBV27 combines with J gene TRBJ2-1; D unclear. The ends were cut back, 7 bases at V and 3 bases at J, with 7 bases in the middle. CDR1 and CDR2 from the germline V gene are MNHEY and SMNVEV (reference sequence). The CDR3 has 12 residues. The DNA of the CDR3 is TGTGCCAGCATGTCCGACTACAATGAGCAGTTCTTC. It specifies CASMSDYNEQFF.

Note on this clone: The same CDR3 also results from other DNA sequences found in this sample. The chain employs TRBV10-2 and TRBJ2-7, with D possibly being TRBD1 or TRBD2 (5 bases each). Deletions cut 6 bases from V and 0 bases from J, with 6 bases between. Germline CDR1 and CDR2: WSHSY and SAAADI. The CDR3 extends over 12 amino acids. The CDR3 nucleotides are TGCGCCAGCAGGGGGGACTCCTACGAGCAGTACTTC. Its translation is CASRGDSYEQYF.

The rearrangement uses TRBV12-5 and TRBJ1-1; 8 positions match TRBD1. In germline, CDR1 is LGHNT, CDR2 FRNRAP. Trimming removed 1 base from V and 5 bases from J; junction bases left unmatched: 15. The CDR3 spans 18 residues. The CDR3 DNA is TGTGCTAGTGGTTTGGGACAGGGGAGAGGGGAGGTTAGGACTGAAGCTTTCTTT. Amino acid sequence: CASGLGQGRGEVRTEAFF.

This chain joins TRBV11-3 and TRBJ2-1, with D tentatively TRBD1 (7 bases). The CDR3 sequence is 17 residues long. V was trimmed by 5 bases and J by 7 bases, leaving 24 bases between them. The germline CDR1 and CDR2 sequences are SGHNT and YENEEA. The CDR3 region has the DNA TGTGCCAGCAGCCAGAGAGGGGGGCGGCCAGGGGGGAATGAGCAGTTCTTC. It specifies CASSQRGGRPGGNEQFF.

This CDR3 is CASSQGVSGGTSYEQYF. In DNA form, the CDR3 reads TGCGCCAGCAGCCAGGGAGTTAGCGGGGGGACCTCCTACGAGCAGTACTTC. This chain connects TRBV4-1 to TRBJ2-7; 10 bases line up with TRBD2. This CDR3 contains 17 residues. J was trimmed by 0 bases and V by 3 bases; bases with no gene match: 8. The germline CDR1 and CDR2 sequences are MGHRA and YSYEKL.

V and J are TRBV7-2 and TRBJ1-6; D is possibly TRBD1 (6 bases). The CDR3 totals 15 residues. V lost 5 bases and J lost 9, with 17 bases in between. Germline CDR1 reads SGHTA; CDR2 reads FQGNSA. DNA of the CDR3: TGTGCCAGCAGCACTCGACAGGAGGGCTTTTCACCCCTCCACTTT. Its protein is CASSTRQEGFSPLHF.

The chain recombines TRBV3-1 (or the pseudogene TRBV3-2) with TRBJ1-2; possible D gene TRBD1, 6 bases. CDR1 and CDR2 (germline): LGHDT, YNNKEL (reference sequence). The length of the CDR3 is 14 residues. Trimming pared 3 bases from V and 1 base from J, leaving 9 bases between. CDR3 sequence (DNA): TGTGCCAGCAGCCAGGTGGACAGTAACTATGGCTACACCTTC. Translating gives CASSQVDSNYGYTF.

The CDR3 DNA sequence: TGTGCCAGCAGCTTGGCCGGGACTAGTGTCACAGATACGCAGTATTTT. Protein product: CASSLAGTSVTDTQYF. The chain couples TRBV5-6 to TRBJ2-3; 8 nucleotides align to TRBD2. Germline values: CDR1 SGHDT, CDR2 YYEEEE. This CDR3 contains 16 residues. V trimming: 0 bases; J trimming: 2 bases; junction bases outside the gene matches: 5.

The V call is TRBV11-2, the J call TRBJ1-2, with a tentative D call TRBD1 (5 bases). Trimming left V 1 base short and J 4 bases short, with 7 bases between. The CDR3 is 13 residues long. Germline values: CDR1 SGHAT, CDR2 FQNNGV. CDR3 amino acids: CASSLGGSYGYTF. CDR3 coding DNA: TGTGCCAGCAGCTTAGGGGGGTCCTATGGCTACACCTTC.

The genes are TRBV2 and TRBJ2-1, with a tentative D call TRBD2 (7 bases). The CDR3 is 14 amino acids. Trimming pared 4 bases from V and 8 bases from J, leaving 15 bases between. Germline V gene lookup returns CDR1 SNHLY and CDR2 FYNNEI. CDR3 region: CASSGGRGGHEQFF. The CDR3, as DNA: TGTGCCAGCAGTGGGGGTAGGGGGGGACATGAGCAGTTCTTC.

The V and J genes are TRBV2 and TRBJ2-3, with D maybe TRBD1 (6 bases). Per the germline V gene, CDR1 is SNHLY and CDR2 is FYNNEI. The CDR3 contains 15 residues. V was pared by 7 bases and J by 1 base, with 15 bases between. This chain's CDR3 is CASMIQGRGTDTQYF. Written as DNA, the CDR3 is TGTGCCAGCATGATACAGGGTCGGGGCACAGATACGCAGTATTTT.

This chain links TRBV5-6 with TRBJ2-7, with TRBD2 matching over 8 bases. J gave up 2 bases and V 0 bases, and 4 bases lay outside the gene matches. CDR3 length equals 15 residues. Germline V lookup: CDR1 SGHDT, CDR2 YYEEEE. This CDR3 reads CASSLGAGVTYEQYF. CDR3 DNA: TGTGCCAGCAGCTTGGGAGCGGGGGTGACCTACGAGCAGTACTTC.

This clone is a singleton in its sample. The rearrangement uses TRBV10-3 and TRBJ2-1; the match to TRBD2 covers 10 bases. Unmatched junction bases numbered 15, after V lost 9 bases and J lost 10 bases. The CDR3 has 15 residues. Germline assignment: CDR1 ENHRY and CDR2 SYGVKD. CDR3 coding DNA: TGTGCCATTTCAAGGGAGCTAGCGGGGGATGGGGAGCAGTTCTTC. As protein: CAISRELAGDGEQFF.

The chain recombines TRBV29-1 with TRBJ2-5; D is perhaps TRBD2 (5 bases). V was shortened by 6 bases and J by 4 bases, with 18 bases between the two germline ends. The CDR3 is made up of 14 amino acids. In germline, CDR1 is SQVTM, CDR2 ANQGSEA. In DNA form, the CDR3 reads TGCAGCGTCGGACTTATGACTATGCGAGAGACCCAGTACTTC. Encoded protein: CSVGLMTMRETQYF.

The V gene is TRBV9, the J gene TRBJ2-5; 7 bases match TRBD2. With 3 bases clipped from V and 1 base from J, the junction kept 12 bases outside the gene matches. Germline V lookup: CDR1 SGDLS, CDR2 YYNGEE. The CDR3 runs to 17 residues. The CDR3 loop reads CASSAYPTGGPQETQYF. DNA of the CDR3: TGTGCCAGCAGCGCGTACCCCACGGGGGGTCCCCAAGAGACCCAGTACTTC.

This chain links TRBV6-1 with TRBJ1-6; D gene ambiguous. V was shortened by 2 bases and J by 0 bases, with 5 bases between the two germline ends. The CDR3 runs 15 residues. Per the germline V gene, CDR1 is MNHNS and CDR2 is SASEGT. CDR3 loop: CASSERSSYNSPLHF. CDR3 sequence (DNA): TGTGCCAGCAGTGAACGGAGCTCCTATAATTCACCCCTCCACTTT.